Listed below are T cell receptor beta chains from one sample, sequenced in a study of CD8 T cell repertoires and HIV-1 epitope variants. Sequencing used immunoSEQ multiplex PCR; TCRdb keeps in-frame clones, though not all of them. The sample has roughly 100,000 clones; more than 65% are singletons. Input material: uncultured baseline CD8+ T cells from peripheral blood mononuclear cells (PBMCs). These receptors came from a male donor with HIV. The CDR3 runs from the conserved cysteine through the conserved F or W. D genes are given only for firm matches. Clone size is shown for a subset of rows, as once, few, many or a class of expanded clone.

>NA|TRBV18|NA|TRBJ1-1
TGTGCCAGCTCACCGCGGCAGGGGACTGAAGCTTTCTTT
CASSPRQGTEAFF
>NA|TRBV19|TRBD2|TRBJ2-1
TGTGCCAGTAGATCTAGCGGGACGGGATCTGAGCAGTTCTTC
CASRSSGTGSEQFF
>NA|TRBV30|NA|TRBJ1-2
TGTGCCTGGAGTGTACACGGAGTTAACTATGGCTACACCTTC
CAWSVHGVNYGYTF
>NA|TRBV28|NA|TRBJ1-3
TGTGCCAGCACCCTCGGGACGGGAGGAAACACCATATATTTT
CASTLGTGGNTIYF
>NA|TRBV2|NA|TRBJ2-3
TGTGCCAGCAGTGAAGCGAATGGGGGAGATACGCAGTATTTT
CASSEANGGDTQYF
>NA|TRBV28|NA|TRBJ1-3
TGTGCCAGCAGTTTGGGAGGGCCGGGAAACACCATATATTTT
CASSLGGPGNTIYF
>once|TRBV28|NA|TRBJ2-4
TGTGCCAGCAGTTTACGGCAAGCCAAAAACATTCAGTACTTC
CASSLRQAKNIQYF
>NA|TRBV7-3|NA|TRBJ1-1
TGTGCCAGCAGCTTAAGGCCACGCTCCACTGAAGCTTTCTTT
CASSLRPRSTEAFF
>NA|TRBV7-8|NA|TRBJ2-1
TGTGCCAGCAGCTTAGAAACCCAGGGCCCCTACAATGAGCAGTTCTTC
CASSLETQGPYNEQFF
>NA|TRBV9|TRBD2|TRBJ2-3
TGTGCCAGCAGCTCAAGCGGGGGGGCAGGCACAGATACGCAGTATTTT
CASSSSGGAGTDTQYF
>NA|TRBV7-2|NA|TRBJ1-4
TGTGCCAGCAGCACACAAGTATCTAATGAAAAACTGTTTTTT
CASSTQVSNEKLFF
>NA|TRBV6-4|NA|TRBJ1-1
TGTGCCAGCAGTGAGGAGGGGGGCACTGAAGCTTTCTTT
CASSEEGGTEAFF
>NA|TRBV27|NA|TRBJ2-7
TGTGCCAGCAGAGTCCTAGGGAGCTACGAGCAGTACTTC
CASRVLGSYEQYF
>few|TRBV5-7|TRBD1|TRBJ2-1
TGTGCCAGCAGCTTGGGGACAGGGGGAGAGAGCTCCTACAATGAGCAGTTCTTC
CASSLGTGGESSYNEQFF
>NA|TRBV7-2|NA|TRBJ1-1
TGTGCCAGCAGCCGAGGGGGGAGAAACACTGAAGCTTTCTTT
CASSRGGRNTEAFF
>NA|TRBV5-4|NA|TRBJ2-5
TGTGCCAGCAGCGCTCCCGGGACAAGGGTTGGAGAGACCCAGTACTTC
CASSAPGTRVGETQYF
>NA|TRBV19|NA|TRBJ1-3
TGTGCCAGTAGTATGGGGACGGTCAGCTCTGGAAACACCATATATTTT
CASSMGTVSSGNTIYF
>NA|TRBV7-2|TRBD1|TRBJ2-2
TGTGCCCTCCGGCAGGGGGCCACCGGGGAGCTGTTTTTT
CALRQGATGELFF
>NA|TRBV28|NA|TRBJ2-7
TGTGCCAGCAGTTCCCCGGGACCTTTAGGGGTCGAGCAGTACTTC
CASSSPGPLGVEQYF
>NA|TRBV7-3|NA|TRBJ1-2
TGTGCCAGCAGCTTAAGAGTACAGGCCCCCTATGGCTACACCTTC
CASSLRVQAPYGYTF
>NA|TRBV4-3|NA|TRBJ1-1
TGCGCCAGCAGCCAAGAAATGAACACTGAAGCTTTCTTT
CASSQEMNTEAFF
>NA|TRBV6-6|TRBD1|TRBJ1-4
TGTGCCAGCAGGCCTACCCGGGACAGGGCGGAAAAACTGTTTTTT
CASRPTRDRAEKLFF
>NA|TRBV19|TRBD2|TRBJ2-1
TGTGCCAGTAGTACCAGGACTAGCGGGAACTACAATGAGCAGTTCTTC
CASSTRTSGNYNEQFF
>medium-sized|TRBV5-4|NA|TRBJ1-1
TGTGCCAGCAGCTTGGCCGAGGGGACTGAAGCTTTCTTT
CASSLAEGTEAFF
>NA|TRBV6-1|NA|TRBJ2-7
TGTGCCAGCAGTGAAATGGGTTACACCGCCTACGAGCAGTACTTC
CASSEMGYTAYEQYF
>NA|TRBV27|TRBD1|TRBJ1-2
TGTGCCAGCAGCCGGGACAGCTACTATGGCTACACCTTC
CASSRDSYYGYTF
>few|TRBV25-1|NA|TRBJ2-4
TGTGCCAGCAGTGAATCTGGGGGGTCCAAAAACATTCAGTACTTC
CASSESGGSKNIQYF
>NA|TRBV6-7|TRBD1|TRBJ1-2
TGTGCCAGCAGTTACCCCGGGACAGGGGGCGTTTACTATGGCTACACCTTC
CASSYPGTGGVYYGYTF
>NA|TRBV27|NA|TRBJ2-3
TGTGCCAGCAGCCCCGGCCTTTCCGATGAGCAGTATTTT
CASSPGLSDEQYF
>NA|TRBV6-6|NA|TRBJ2-2
TGTGCCAGCAGTTACGGTCGAACGAACACCGGGGAGCTGTTTTTT
CASSYGRTNTGELFF
>NA|TRBV6-5|TRBD1|TRBJ1-4
TGTGCCAGCAGCTACAGGGGCCCCAGGGAAAAACTGTTTTTT
CASSYRGPREKLFF
>NA|TRBV19|NA|TRBJ2-2
TGTGCCAGTAGACGGACTATAACCGGGGAGCTGTTTTTT
CASRRTITGELFF
>NA|TRBV4-2|NA|TRBJ2-3
TGTGCCAGCAGCCAAGAAACTACGGAATATAGCACAGATACGCAGTATTTT
CASSQETTEYSTDTQYF
>few|TRBV19|TRBD1|TRBJ2-2
TGTGCCAGTAGCTCGACAGGGGGGCCCGGGGAGCTGTTTTTT
CASSSTGGPGELFF
>NA|TRBV7-2|NA|TRBJ2-5
TGTGCCAGCAGCTACGACAGGTACCAAGAGACCCAGTACTTC
CASSYDRYQETQYF
>NA|TRBV9|NA|TRBJ2-3
TGTGCCAGCAGCGTAGAACCGGGCACAGATACGCAGTATTTT
CASSVEPGTDTQYF
>NA|TRBV7-6|NA|TRBJ2-3
TGTGCCAGCAGCTTTTCTCCTCGGACTCTAGATACGCAGTATTTT
CASSFSPRTLDTQYF
>NA|TRBV4-2|NA|TRBJ1-1
TGTGCCAGCAGCCAAGTGGGCATTAACACTGAAGCTTTCTTT
CASSQVGINTEAFF
>NA|TRBV28|NA|TRBJ2-4
TGTGCCAGCAGTTCCCCGCGAAAAGGGTTAGCCAAAAACATTCAGTACTTC
CASSSPRKGLAKNIQYF
>NA|TRBV15|TRBD1|TRBJ1-1
TGTGCCACCAGCAGATACGGACAGGGAGAACTGAACACTGAAGCTTTCTTT
CATSRYGQGELNTEAFF
>NA|TRBV28|TRBD2|TRBJ2-5
TGTGCCAGCAGTTTAGCGGGGGGGCCGAGAGAGACCCAGTACTTC
CASSLAGGPRETQYF
>NA|TRBV2|TRBD1|TRBJ2-7
TGTGCCAGCAGAGGGGACAGCCCCTACGAGCAGTACTTC
CASRGDSPYEQYF
>NA|TRBV19|TRBD1|TRBJ1-2
TGTGCCAGTAGTCCCGGACAGGGGATCCCGGGGGGCTACACCTTC
CASSPGQGIPGGYTF
>NA|TRBV27|NA|TRBJ1-5
TGTGCCAGCAGTTTATTGGGTATCGGGCAGCCCCAGCATTTT
CASSLLGIGQPQHF
>NA|TRBV18|NA|TRBJ1-2
TGTGCCAGCTCACCAGGCTTCGATCACCATGGCGGCTACACCTTC
CASSPGFDHHGGYTF
>NA|TRBV5-4|NA|TRBJ2-3
TGTGCCAGCAGCTTGGACGGACCCAGGGGCACAGATACGCAGTATTTT
CASSLDGPRGTDTQYF
>NA|TRBV28|NA|TRBJ2-1
TGTGCCAGCAGTACTCGGACTACCGACAATGAGCAGTTCTTC
CASSTRTTDNEQFF
>NA|TRBV19|NA|TRBJ1-2
TGTGCCAGTACTATTGACAACTTCAATAACTATGGCTACACCTTC
CASTIDNFNNYGYTF
>NA|TRBV7-3|TRBD1|TRBJ2-1
TGTGCCAGCAGCTTAAGGACAGGGGATTACAATGAGCAGTTCTTC
CASSLRTGDYNEQFF
>NA|TRBV5-6|NA|TRBJ1-2
TGTGCCAGCAGCCCCACCTGGACCGAGAACTATGGCTACACCTTC
CASSPTWTENYGYTF
>NA|TRBV28|TRBD2|TRBJ2-1
TGTGCCAGCAGCCGGACTAGCGGGAGGGTTGAGCAGTTCTTC
CASSRTSGRVEQFF
>NA|TRBV4-3|TRBD2|TRBJ2-7
TGCGCCAGCAGCCTGGGACTAGCGGGGGCCTACGAGCAGTACTTC
CASSLGLAGAYEQYF
>once|TRBV9|NA|TRBJ1-2
TGTGCCAGCAGCCAGACTGCGGGGGAGAGCCTCTATGGCTACACCTTC
CASSQTAGESLYGYTF
>NA|TRBV2|NA|TRBJ1-3
TGTGCCAGCAGTACCGGACCCGGAGGAGGAAACACCATATATTTT
CASSTGPGGGNTIYF
>NA|TRBV5-1|TRBD1|TRBJ1-5
TGCGCCAGCAGCGCTACAGGGGAGGGTCAGCCCCAGCATTTT
CASSATGEGQPQHF